Presented here are 15 T cell receptor beta chains from one specimen sequenced in a study of regulatory T cells in long-lasting Graves disease. HTBI primers from iRepertoire and Arm-PCR of CDR3 regions yielded the TCR beta libraries. TCRdb reanalysed the multiplex PCR reads using MiXCR and keeps one entry per CDR3 protein. The table shows fewer than 650,000 distinct CDR3 sequences, with 16% occurring only once. Time point noted: newly diagnosed GD, antithyroid drugs for less than 3 months. PBMC-derived RNA was used for the TCR library. The data were also submitted as part of a second study, on T cells in Graves' hyperthyroidism and ophthalmopathy.

The starting material was peripheral blood mononuclear cells (PBMCs), obtained at new diagnosis, from a patient treated with antithyroid drugs. The receptors shown here come from a woman younger than 45 with Graves disease.

In its sample, this clonotype was seen many times. The chain recombines TRBV12-3 or TRBV12-4 with TRBJ1-5; 7 positions agree with TRBD1. After removal of 0 bases from V and 0 bases from J, the junction contained 2 bases not matched to a gene. The CDR3 is 16 residues long. The CDR3 loop reads CASSLAQGGSNQPQHF. CDR3 in DNA: TGTGCCAGCAGTTTAGCCCAGGGGGGTAGCAATCAGCCCCAGCATTTT.

This clonotype was detected only a few times. The V gene is TRBV7-8, the J gene TRBJ1-6; the D is unclear. The ends were cut back, 1 base at V and 13 bases at J, with 20 bases in the middle. Germline V gives CDR1 SGHVS, CDR2 FQNEAQ. The CDR3 length is 16 residues. CDR3 in amino acids: CASSLEARQVVAPLHF. The CDR3 DNA reads as TGTGCCAGCAGCTTAGAAGCGCGGCAGGTAGTGGCCCCCCTCCACTTT. Full variable domain (outside the CDR3, taken from reference TRBV7-8 and TRBJ1-6): GAGVSQSPRYKVAKRGQDVALRCDPISGHVSLFWYQQALGQGPEFLTYFQNEAQLDKSGLPSDRFFAERPEGSVSTLKIQRTQQEDSAVYLCASSLEARQVVAPLHFGNGTRLTVT.

To note about this clonotype: A much larger clone is a single base away; this may be a read error. This chain uses TRBV2 with TRBJ2-1; D remains ambiguous. Trimming pared 8 bases from V and 10 bases from J, leaving 12 bases between. The CDR3 contains 11 residues. From germline, CDR1 is SNHLY and CDR2 FYNNEI. CDR3 residues: CASQVSYEQFF. CDR3 bases: TGTGCCAGCCAGGTGAGCTACGAGCAGTTCTTC.

This clonotype appeared many times. This chain links TRBV5-1 with TRBJ1-1; 9 nucleotides align to TRBD1. The CDR3 has 18 residues. CDR1 is SGHRS, CDR2 YFSETQ, per germline. V was pared by 3 bases and J by 0 bases, with 12 bases of the junction left unmatched. DNA for the CDR3: TGCGCCAGCAGCTCCCGAACTGTACAGGGGGCGATGAACACTGAAGCTTTCTTT. The encoded protein is CASSSRTVQGAMNTEAFF.

The chain has TRBV4-1 and TRBJ2-5; D may correspond to TRBD1 or TRBD2 (5 bases each). CDR1 and CDR2 from the germline V gene are MGHRA and YSYEKL. The CDR3 spans 14 residues. V was shortened by 4 bases and J by 6 bases, with 15 bases between the two germline ends. The CDR3 loop is CASSLGTGWQTQYF. In nucleotides, the CDR3 is TGCGCCAGCAGCCTCGGGACCGGTTGGCAGACCCAGTACTTC.

The V and J genes are TRBV28 and TRBJ1-2; weak D call: TRBD1 (5 bases). The germline CDR1 and CDR2 sequences are MDHEN and SYDVKM. Trimming removed 5 bases from V and 1 base from J, with 11 bases in between. The length of the CDR3 is 14 residues. The CDR3 protein is CASSQDTRNYGYTF. The CDR3 DNA follows: TGTGCCAGCAGTCAGGACACCCGTAACTATGGCTACACCTTC.

This clonotype was observed at least ten times. The chain couples TRBV28 to TRBJ1-2, with 8 positions matching TRBD1. V shed 6 bases and J 8 bases; nucleotides not matched to a gene: 11. The CDR3 has 14 residues. Per germline, CDR1 MDHEN and CDR2 SYDVKM. The CDR3 sequence is CASSTIRTGRGYTF. The CDR3 bases are TGTGCCAGCAGCACTATTAGGACAGGGCGAGGCTACACCTTC.

The chain links TRBV28 to TRBJ1-5, with D hard to call. There are 11 residues in the CDR3. Per germline, CDR1 MDHEN and CDR2 SYDVKM. Trimming took 7 bases from V and 10 from J, leaving 11 bases between them. The CDR3 loop reads CASKQRGPQHF. CDR3 nucleotide sequence: TGTGCCAGCAAACAGCGCGGACCCCAGCATTTT.

This chain links TRBV20-1 with TRBJ1-1; TRBD1 matches at 10 bases. There are 15 residues in the CDR3. Germline V gives CDR1 DFQATT, CDR2 SNEGSKA (reference sequence). The V segment lost 3 bases and the J segment 8 bases; nucleotides outside the gene matches: 12. In DNA form, the CDR3 reads TGCAGTGCTAGGCCCTCAGGAGGGGGACAGGGGGAAGCTTTCTTT. As protein: CSARPSGGGQGEAFF.

This clonotype was seen many times. The chain recombines TRBV27 with TRBJ1-4; D is uncertain. CDR3 length equals 13 residues. Germline V lookup: CDR1 MNHEY, CDR2 SMNVEV (reference sequence). The V and J ends lost 6 bases and 8 bases respectively, with 13 bases between them. Here the CDR3 DNA reads TGTGCCAGCAGCCGAACTAGTTGGGAAAAACTGTTTTTT. Translating it yields CASSRTSWEKLFF.

This chain links TRBV13 with TRBJ2-3, with unresolved D. The CDR3 runs to 14 residues. Per the germline V gene, CDR1 is PRHDT and CDR2 is FYEKMQ (reference sequence). Trimming took 5 bases from V and 2 from J, leaving 11 bases between them. CDR3 residues: CASSRRFYTDTQYF. CDR3 in DNA: TGTGCCAGCAGCCGACGGTTTTACACAGATACGCAGTATTTT.

In its sample, this clonotype was seen a few times. This chain connects TRBV15 to TRBJ1-2; a possible D gene is TRBD1 (5 bases). With 2 bases removed from V and 1 base from J, the gap between germline ends came to 11 bases. The CDR3 length is 15 residues. CDR1 is LNHNV and CDR2 is YYDKDF in the germline V gene (reference sequence). CDR3 in amino acids: CATSRRPGGNYGYTF. The CDR3 bases are TGTGCCACCAGCAGACGTCCGGGGGGTAACTATGGCTACACCTTC. Full variable domain (remainder filled in from reference TRBV15 and TRBJ1-2): DAMVIQNPRYQVTQFGKPVTLSCSQTLNHNVMYWYQQKSSQAPKLLFHYYDKDFNNEADTPDNFQSRRPNTSFCFLDIRSPGLGDTAMYLCATSRRPGGNYGYTFGSGTRLTVV.

Comment on this clonotype: Only one base separates this from a far larger clonotype, so it likely reflects a read error. The rearrangement uses TRBV6-9 and TRBJ2-7, with D tentatively TRBD1 (6 bases). The germline V and J ends were trimmed by 3 bases and 2 bases, with 11 bases remaining between them. The germline V gene encodes CDR1 MNHGY and CDR2 SVAAGI. This CDR3 is 14 amino acids long. CDR3 loop: CASSYPQGPYEQYF. DNA for the CDR3: TGTGCCAGCAGTTACCCGCAGGGGCCCTACGAGCAGTACTTC.

This clonotype was counted a few times. The V gene is TRBV30, the J gene TRBJ2-1; D might be TRBD1 or TRBD2, each matching 5 bases. V was cut by 0 bases and J by 3 bases, with 12 bases left in between. The CDR3 loop spans 15 amino acids. Germline CDR1 GTSNPN, CDR2 SVGIG (reference sequence). The CDR3 protein is CAWSVDSGFYNEQFF. CDR3 DNA: TGTGCCTGGAGTGTAGACAGCGGATTCTACAATGAGCAGTTCTTC.

This clonotype came up many times. The J gene is TRBJ1-4, the V gene TRBV7-2; perhaps TRBD1 as D (5 bases). The CDR3 is 15 residues long. Germline-derived CDR1 and CDR2 are SGHTA and FQGNSA. Trimming left V 4 bases short and J 7 bases short, with 16 bases between. The CDR3 loop reads CASSSQGIGSEKLFF. DNA for the CDR3: TGTGCCAGCAGCTCCCAGGGAATCGGCAGTGAAAAACTGTTTTTT.